A selection of T cell receptor beta chains follows, all from one sample in a study of T cells after yellow fever vaccination. TCRdb re-called the 5' RACE reads through MiXCR, storing one row per CDR3 protein. The sample has about 580,000 distinct CDR3 sequences; about a sixth are singletons. The starting material was PBMCs, obtained less than 6 days after the first yellow fever vaccination. The receptor set was obtained from a man between 18 and 29 years old who received the YFV17D yellow fever vaccine. The CDR3 runs from the conserved cysteine through the conserved F or W. Each record gives: V gene, D gene, CDR3 length, CDR3 protein. A D gene is named only where the DNA matches it firmly.

>TRBV4-2|TRBD2|16
CASSQGAGGPSYEQYF
>TRBV20-1|TRBD1|13
CSAIQGAGSPLHF
>TRBV6-5|TRBD2|11
CGAGYLKTQYF
>TRBV5-6|TRBD2|16
CASSRMLASGGDTQYF
>TRBV5-4|TRBD1|16
CASSLERTGSTGELFF
>TRBV6-6|-|11
CASSWGGGNYF
>TRBV11-3|-|13
CASSEGTTDTQYF
>TRBV20-1|-|14
CSANRGVFNYGYTF
>TRBV2|TRBD2|16
CASRGGLAGETDTQYF
>TRBV18|TRBD1|16
CASSPDRGMANEKLFF
>TRBV18|-|15
CASSPARGRTDTQYF
>TRBV7-7|TRBD1|16
CVAGGQGVSGANVLTF
>TRBV19|-|16
CASSIRGTYLTDTQYF
>TRBV5-1|-|16
CASSSDKGTRGNTIYF
>TRBV4-1|-|15
CASSLRGPGNYEQYF
>TRBV15|-|16
CATSIYGQSSGNTIYF
>TRBV2|-|16
CASRSSLEGSPGELFF
>TRBV11-3|-|13
CASSPRGSGELFF
>TRBV30|-|13
CARAEAFNTEAFF
>TRBV20-1|-|15
CSARDPGAGRNTIYF
>TRBV10-3|-|14
CAISDSVGGHEQYF
>TRBV9|-|14
CASSVGWVRGEQFF
>TRBV7-2|-|12
CASSQKNTEAFF
>TRBV2|-|14
CASIFSGNTGELFF
>TRBV7-3|-|15
CASSSVAGSYNEQFF
>TRBV12-5|TRBD1|17
CASGLPRTGRGNTEAFF
>TRBV5-1|TRBD2|17
CASSLAGGGHVENIQYF
>TRBV4-1|-|14
CASSQGRVGTEAFF
>TRBV5-1|TRBD1|15
CASSYQQGADYGYTF
>TRBV7-9|-|13
CASSFRGRYEQYF